The clone carrying this TCR beta chain was counted at least ten times. The sample belongs to a study of blood T cell repertoires in COVID-19. For the study at large: The origin of the acute and convalescent COVID-19 samples was the United States, Italy and Spain. Sample material is recorded as cDNA or gDNA derived from T cells, B-cell-depleted T cells, or PBMCs.

V trimming: 4 bases; J trimming: 4 bases; junction bases outside the gene matches: 17. The CDR3 has 19 amino acids. Per germline, CDR1 SGHRS and CDR2 YFSETQ. In the study's own analysis: Amplification of reference gene primers provided the estimated nucleated cell counts. Clones were sequenced by immunoSEQ multiplex PCR, and TCRdb holds only the in-frame ones, with some missing. D and trimming come from the DNA, and the V and J calls and clone size come from that table. The repertoire holds about 88,000 clones, with about two thirds as singletons. The sequencing sample was made of peripheral blood. The sequence came from a woman between 55 and 75 years old in a cohort sampled during active or convalescent COVID-19. V is TRBV5-1 and J is TRBJ1-6, with 7 bases fitting TRBD1. The CDR3 spells CASSLHPTGSGTYNSPLHF. CDR3 nucleotides: TGCGCCAGCAGCCTCCACCCGACAGGGTCCGGGACTTATAATTCACCCCTCCACTTT.